The 30 T cell receptor beta chains below all came from one sample that was sequenced in a study of human T cells and chemical hapten exposure (dated by TCRdb to the early 2020s). Interpreted using the paper, the time point label stands for: patch test 3, about 24 weeks after DPC sensitization. The sample's treatment or condition label, in plain terms: therapeutic diphenylcyclopropenone sensitization with weekly scalp DPC. Libraries were made using RACE. Sequencing was performed on a NextSeq 500. Using fastp at Q25 and MiXCR, TCRdb reprocessed the public reads and kept productive beta chains. CDR3 protein duplicates are merged, each entry listing the most common genes and DNA. In this sample the table shows more than 95,000 distinct CDR3 sequences, less than 40% of which occur a single time. The ten top clones hold around 2.7% of the sample. This sample comprised whole blood, obtained in connection with sensitization to the hapten diphenylcyclopropenone (DPC). The receptor set was obtained from a middle-aged man with alopecia areata. Some clones in this sample may be carry-over from other donors' samples.

CDR3 amino acids: CASSLTGEGSGRGTDTQYF. CDR3 nucleotide sequence: TGTGCCAGCAGCTTAACGGGGGAGGGTAGCGGGAGGGGCACAGATACGCAGTATTTT. V usage is TRBV7-3 and J usage is TRBJ2-3; 11 positions match TRBD2. V shed 0 bases and J 1 base; nucleotides not matched to a gene: 9. Germline CDR1 SGHTA, CDR2 FQGTGA. The CDR3 is made up of 19 amino acids.

The gene calls are TRBV7-2 and TRBJ2-3; TRBD1 aligns across 7 bases. Germline CDR1 and CDR2: SGHTA and FQGNSA. CDR3 length: 17 amino acids. The V gene end was trimmed by 1 base and the J gene end by 3 bases; junction bases not matched to a gene: 10. The chain's CDR3 is CASSLGGGRGITDTQYF. The DNA for the CDR3 is TGTGCCAGCAGCTTAGGAGGGGGCAGGGGGATAACAGATACGCAGTATTTT.

The chain carries TRBV29-1 and TRBJ1-3; D might be TRBD1 (6 bases). The CDR3 contains 14 residues. Trimming left V 4 bases short and J 2 bases short, with 12 bases between. Germline values: CDR1 SQVTM, CDR2 ANQGSEA. CDR3 coding DNA: TGCAGCGTTGCCCACAGGGTCCCTGGAAACACCATATATTTT. It yields the protein CSVAHRVPGNTIYF.

This clonotype was observed a handful of times. This sequence joins TRBV29-1 and TRBJ1-1; TRBD1 matches 8 bases. CDR1 and CDR2 from the germline V gene are SQVTM and ANQGSEA. J gave up 1 base and V 7 bases, and 14 bases lay outside the gene matches. The CDR3 spans 16 residues. CDR3 nucleotide sequence: TGCAGCGCCGACTTACCGGGACAGGTTCGGAACACTGAAGCTTTCTTT. Its translation: CSADLPGQVRNTEAFF.

The V call is TRBV24-1, the J call TRBJ2-3, with 8 bases matching TRBD1. CDR1 and CDR2 from the germline V gene are KGHDR and SFDVKD. J gave up 5 bases and V 3 bases, and 6 bases lay outside the gene matches. This CDR3 region has 15 residues. The CDR3 region has the DNA TGTGCCACCAGTGATATGGGACAGGTGGAAGATACGCAGTATTTT. Translated: CATSDMGQVEDTQYF.

This clonotype came up a few times. V and J are TRBV28 and TRBJ2-3; D possibly corresponds to TRBD2 (6 bases). CDR3 length: 15 amino acids. Germline V CDR1 and CDR2: MDHEN, SYDVKM. V gave up 7 bases and J gave up 7 bases, with 21 bases separating them. Here the CDR3 reads CASTYSSAGGNTQYF. CDR3 nucleotides: TGTGCCAGCACGTATTCTAGCGCCGGAGGGAATACGCAGTATTTT. Combining the CDR3 with reference TRBV28 and TRBJ2-3 gives the whole variable domain DVKVTQSSRYLVKRTGEKVFLECVQDMDHENMFWYRQDPGLGLRLIYFSYDVKMKEKGDIPEGYSVSREKKERFSLILESASTNQTSMYLCASTYSSAGGNTQYFGPGTRLTVL.

CDR3 amino acids: CASSSLTGGLGDTQYF. In DNA, the CDR3 is TGTGCCAGCAGTTCCCTTACTGGAGGGTTAGGAGATACGCAGTATTTT. The chain joins TRBV6-5 to TRBJ2-3; the D gene is possibly TRBD2 (6 bases). Trimming removed 4 bases at V and 5 bases at J, with 19 bases between. Per the germline V gene, CDR1 is MNHEY and CDR2 is SVGAGI. The CDR3 length is 16 residues.

This clonotype was observed a handful of times. CDR3 protein: CASSETDRGRRGNQPQHF. Here the CDR3 DNA reads TGTGCCAGCAGTGAAACGGACAGGGGGCGAAGGGGCAATCAGCCCCAGCATTTT. V usage is TRBV6-1 and J usage is TRBJ1-5, with TRBD1 matching 11 bases. The germline V gene encodes CDR1 MNHNS and CDR2 SASEGT. Trimming cost V 2 bases and J 2 bases; bases outside gene matches: 8. This CDR3 is built from 18 residues.

The rearrangement uses TRBV20-1 and TRBJ2-3; 7 bases line up with TRBD1. Unmatched junction bases numbered 9, after V lost 7 bases and J lost 2 bases. Germline-derived CDR1 and CDR2 are DFQATT and SNEGSKA (reference sequence). The CDR3 contains 14 residues. In nucleotides, the CDR3 is TGCAGTGTCTTCACAGGGGCCCCCACAGATACGCAGTATTTT. Its translation is CSVFTGAPTDTQYF.

A few counts support this clonotype. The chain employs TRBV5-1 and TRBJ2-4, with D possibly being TRBD2 (9 bases). The germline V gene has CDR1 SGHRS and CDR2 YFSETQ. Trimming stripped 4 bases from V and 3 bases from J, with 20 bases between. The CDR3 is 17 amino acids. The CDR3 DNA follows: TGCGCCAGCAGCCCGTTGTCTAGCGGGACAGGCAAAAACATTCAGTACTTC. It codes for CASSPLSSGTGKNIQYF.

This clonotype turned up a few times. The chain couples TRBV3-1 to TRBJ2-7; 15 bases are a match to TRBD2. Germline CDR1 reads LGHDT; CDR2 reads YNNKEL (reference sequence). V shed 4 bases and J 12 bases; nucleotides not matched to a gene: 13. CDR3 length: 16 amino acids. This chain's CDR3 is CASSPAAGLAGGPTYF. Here the CDR3 DNA reads TGTGCCAGCAGCCCTGCCGCCGGACTAGCGGGAGGGCCAACGTACTTC.

This clonotype was observed a handful of times. The V gene is TRBV20-1, the J gene TRBJ2-2; D not certain. CDR1 DFQATT and CDR2 SNEGSKA come from the germline V gene (reference sequence). Between the trimmed V and J ends, which lost 6 bases and 7 bases, there was a span of 12 bases. CDR3 length equals 12 residues. The CDR3 reads CSALYPNGELFF. Written as DNA, the CDR3 is TGCAGTGCCCTGTACCCCAACGGGGAGCTGTTTTTT.

The V and J genes are TRBV12-3 or TRBV12-4 and TRBJ1-2; a weak D match, TRBD1 (5 bases). Trimming took 3 bases from V and 8 from J, leaving 16 bases between them. CDR3 size: 14 residues. As DNA, the CDR3 is TGTGCCAGCAGTTTGGGTGCAGGGTGGAAGGGCTACACCTTC. Translation: CASSLGAGWKGYTF.

V is TRBV27 and J is TRBJ2-2; 8 positions match TRBD2. This CDR3 is 16 amino acids long. In germline, CDR1 is MNHEY, CDR2 SMNVEV (reference sequence). V was clipped by 3 bases and J by 6 bases; unmatched bases: 9. CDR3: CASSFSAGVGSGELFF. The CDR3 region has the DNA TGTGCCAGCAGTTTTTCAGCGGGAGTTGGGTCCGGGGAGCTGTTTTTT.

The V and J genes are TRBV3-1 and TRBJ2-4, with TRBD2 as a possible D gene (6 bases). Germline values: CDR1 LGHDT, CDR2 YNNKEL (reference sequence). The CDR3 spans 15 residues. Deletions cut 1 base from V and 5 bases from J, with 12 bases between. The CDR3 nucleotides read TGTGCCAGCAGCCAAGGGGTTAGCGGTCAAAACATTCAGTACTTC. Translating gives CASSQGVSGQNIQYF.

This clonotype was seen more than once but under ten times. The chain combines TRBV7-2 with TRBJ2-4; D remains unclear. The CDR3 is 13 residues long. CDR1 is SGHTA, CDR2 FQGNSA, per germline. V was cut by 1 base and J by 9 bases, with 10 bases left in between. CDR3 loop: CASSLEAVGIQYF. CDR3 bases: TGTGCCAGCAGCTTAGAAGCCGTGGGCATTCAGTACTTC.

This chain uses TRBV7-2 with TRBJ1-2, with D possibly TRBD1 on 5 matching bases. CDR3 length equals 13 residues. CDR1 is SGHTA, CDR2 FQGNSA, per germline. The ends were cut back, 4 bases at V and 7 bases at J, with 13 bases in the middle. CDR3 protein: CASSSGGEGGYTF. The DNA of the CDR3 is TGTGCCAGCAGCTCCGGGGGGGAAGGTGGCTACACCTTC. The variable domain in full, with the rest retrieved from reference TRBV7-2 and TRBJ1-2, is GAGVSQSPSNKVTEKGKDVELRCDPISGHTALYWYRQSLGQGLEFLIYFQGNSAPDKSGLPSDRFSAERTGGSVSTLTIQRTQQEDSAVYLCASSSGGEGGYTFGSGTRLTVV.

The chain links TRBV10-3 to TRBJ2-7; 8 nucleotides match TRBD1. CDR1 ENHRY and CDR2 SYGVKD come from the germline V gene. CDR3 length: 14 residues. Trimming removed 3 bases from V and 3 bases from J; junction bases left unmatched: 4. CDR3 residues: CAISEGQGIYEQYF. The CDR3 nucleotides are TGTGCCATCAGTGAAGGACAGGGCATCTACGAGCAGTACTTC.

This clonotype was detected a few times. The chain couples TRBV3-1 to TRBJ2-3; TRBD2 matches 10 bases. V gave up 1 base and J gave up 3 bases; unmatched junction bases: 7. The CDR3 is made up of 17 amino acids. Germline lookup yields CDR1 LGHDT and CDR2 YNNKEL (reference sequence). In DNA, the CDR3 is TGTGCCAGCAGCCAAGCGGGACTAGCGCTCCGGACAGATACGCAGTATTTT. This gives the protein CASSQAGLALRTDTQYF.

This chain joins TRBV5-1 and TRBJ2-7; D remains unclear. V was cut by 0 bases and J by 4 bases, with 14 bases left in between. Germline lookup yields CDR1 SGHRS and CDR2 YFSETQ. This CDR3 is built from 15 residues. The CDR3 region is CASSLDSAASYEQYV. The CDR3 bases are TGCGCCAGCAGCTTGGATTCGGCAGCTAGTTACGAGCAGTACGTC.

The V gene is TRBV5-1, the J gene TRBJ2-5, with a weak D call TRBD1 (5 bases). Per the germline V gene, CDR1 is SGHRS and CDR2 is YFSETQ. The V and J ends lost 0 bases and 3 bases respectively, with 15 bases between them. The CDR3 is 16 amino acids. CDR3 sequence (DNA): TGCGCCAGCAGCTTGGTCGGAAGGGGAACAGAAGAGACCCAGTACTTC. Encoded protein: CASSLVGRGTEETQYF.

V gene TRBV3-1 combines with J gene TRBJ2-5; TRBD2 aligns across 9 bases. V lost 3 bases and J lost 5; bases outside the gene matches: 7. From germline, CDR1 is LGHDT and CDR2 YNNKEL (reference sequence). CDR3 length: 15 amino acids. CDR3 bases: TGTGCCAGCAGCCACTGGTCTAGCGGGGAGGAGACCCAGTACTTC. Its protein is CASSHWSSGEETQYF.

The J gene is TRBJ2-7, the V gene TRBV7-9; a weak D match, TRBD1 (6 bases). CDR1 is SEHNR and CDR2 is FQNEAQ in the germline V gene (reference sequence). This CDR3 has 15 amino acids. The V end was cut by 5 bases, the J end by 2 bases, with 16 bases between. CDR3 DNA sequence: TGTGCCAGCAGCGCTGACAGGCCCCTAACCTACGAGCAGTACTTC. This encodes CASSADRPLTYEQYF.

This rearrangement joins TRBV27 to TRBJ2-5, with TRBD2 matching over 7 bases. V dropped 3 bases and J dropped 6; count of bases not matched to a gene: 10. Germline loops: CDR1 MNHEY, CDR2 SMNVEV (reference sequence). The CDR3 covers 15 residues. Here the CDR3 reads CASSFRSGGPQTQYF. The CDR3 DNA reads as TGTGCCAGCAGTTTTAGGTCGGGAGGCCCACAGACCCAGTACTTC.

This clonotype was counted a few times. The V call is TRBV4-3, the J call TRBJ2-7, with D maybe TRBD1 (5 bases). The V and J ends lost 0 bases and 3 bases respectively, with 12 bases between them. This CDR3 comprises 15 residues. Germline V gene lookup returns CDR1 LGHNA and CDR2 YSLEER. CDR3 protein: CASSQDTQGFYEQYV. CDR3 in DNA: TGCGCCAGCAGCCAAGATACGCAGGGCTTCTACGAGCAGTACGTC.

The table lists this clonotype with a few counts. The chain recombines TRBV7-2 with TRBJ2-3; 7 nucleotides align to TRBD2. J was trimmed by 7 bases and V by 5 bases; bases with no gene match: 9. CDR1 SGHTA and CDR2 FQGNSA come from the germline V gene. CDR3 length equals 14 residues. CDR3 protein: CASSTAGYTNTQYF. CDR3 bases: TGTGCCAGCAGCACAGCGGGATACACGAATACGCAGTATTTT.

In its sample, this clonotype was seen a few times. Here the CDR3 reads CAISESHGGGETQYF. The CDR3 region has the DNA TGTGCCATCAGTGAGTCTCATGGGGGCGGTGAGACCCAGTACTTC. The J gene is TRBJ2-5, the V gene TRBV10-3, with D perhaps matching TRBD1 (6 bases). The CDR3 has 15 amino acids. Germline V gene lookup returns CDR1 ENHRY and CDR2 SYGVKD. Trimming removed 0 bases from V and 5 bases from J, with 13 bases in between.

The chain has TRBV28 and TRBJ2-5; D is perhaps TRBD1 or TRBD2 (5 bases each). Trimming pared 2 bases from V and 2 bases from J, leaving 15 bases between. From germline, CDR1 is MDHEN and CDR2 SYDVKM. CDR3 length: 16 amino acids. As DNA, the CDR3 is TGTGCCAGCAGTTTAGGGGGAGACGGGTGGCAAGAGACCCAGTACTTC. This gives the protein CASSLGGDGWQETQYF.

The gene calls are TRBV28 and TRBJ2-7; 9 bases agree with TRBD1. The CDR3 length is 14 residues. V trimming: 7 bases; J trimming: 6 bases; junction bases outside the gene matches: 10. CDR1 MDHEN and CDR2 SYDVKM come from the germline V gene. The CDR3 DNA reads TGTGCCAGCACAACCCCGGGACAGGGTGGCGAGCAGTACTTC. It specifies CASTTPGQGGEQYF.

This clonotype appeared a few times. The genes are TRBV4-3 and TRBJ2-1; 8 positions match TRBD2. With 0 bases clipped from V and 2 bases from J, the junction kept 9 bases outside the gene matches. Germline values: CDR1 LGHNA, CDR2 YSLEER. The CDR3 runs to 18 residues. Here the CDR3 reads CASSQDRVTSGAYNEQFF. CDR3 in DNA: TGCGCCAGCAGCCAAGATAGGGTTACTAGCGGCGCCTACAATGAGCAGTTCTTC.